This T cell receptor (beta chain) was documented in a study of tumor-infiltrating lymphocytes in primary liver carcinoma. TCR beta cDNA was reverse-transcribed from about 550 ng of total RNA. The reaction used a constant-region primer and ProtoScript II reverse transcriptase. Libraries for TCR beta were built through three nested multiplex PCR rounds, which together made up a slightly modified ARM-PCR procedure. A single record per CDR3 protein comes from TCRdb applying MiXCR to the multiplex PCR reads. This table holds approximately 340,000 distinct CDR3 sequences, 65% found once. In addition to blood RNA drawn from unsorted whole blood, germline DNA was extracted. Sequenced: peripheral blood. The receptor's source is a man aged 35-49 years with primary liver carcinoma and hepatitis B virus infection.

The CDR3 spells CASRPGQWAGNTEAFF. CDR3 in DNA: TGTGCCAGCAGACCGGGACAGTGGGCTGGGAACACTGAAGCTTTCTTT. This chain links TRBV19 with TRBJ1-1; TRBD1 agrees at 7 bases. The CDR3 covers 16 residues. J was trimmed by 1 base and V by 9 bases; bases with no gene match: 14. Germline CDR1 LNHDA, CDR2 SQIVND (reference sequence).